This entry features one T cell receptor (beta chain) sequence. The sample belongs to a study of blood T cells in healthy people across ages. Study-wide background: In model experiments, template switching was able to capture about one barcoded beta molecule for every two T cells that were present.

V was pared by 4 bases and J by 4 bases, with 8 bases of the junction left unmatched. The CDR3 extends over 16 amino acids. From germline, CDR1 is SGHNT and CDR2 YYREEE (reference sequence). The use of a sample-barcoded 5' primer and a J-beta primer mix characterized a second PCR of roughly 7 to 12 cycles. TCRdb called the 5' RACE reads again in MiXCR, with one record for every CDR3 protein. The sample yields roughly 800,000 distinct CDR3 sequences, roughly 25% seen once. This sample was shared with a second study, whose subject was T cells of mothers and their children. As that report states: The authors used all extracted RNA for cDNA synthesis, at approximately 1.5 ug per 15 ul. Sample barcodes and 2-4 random nucleotides came from the second PCR's M1S primer.

Sequencing used blood. This TCR was recovered from a boy between 5 and 17 years old in good health. V gene TRBV5-4 combines with J gene TRBJ2-5, with 12 nucleotides matching TRBD1. The chain's CDR3 is CASSLPKGQGAETQYF. For the CDR3, the DNA is TGTGCCAGCAGCCTCCCGAAGGGACAGGGGGCAGAGACCCAGTACTTC. Filled out from reference TRBV5-4 and TRBJ2-5, the complete variable domain reads ETGVTQSPTHLIKTRGQQVTLRCSSQSGHNTVSWYQQALGQGPQFIFQYYREEENGRGNFPPRFSGLQFPNYSSELNVNALELDDSALYLCASSLPKGQGAETQYFGPGTRLLVL.